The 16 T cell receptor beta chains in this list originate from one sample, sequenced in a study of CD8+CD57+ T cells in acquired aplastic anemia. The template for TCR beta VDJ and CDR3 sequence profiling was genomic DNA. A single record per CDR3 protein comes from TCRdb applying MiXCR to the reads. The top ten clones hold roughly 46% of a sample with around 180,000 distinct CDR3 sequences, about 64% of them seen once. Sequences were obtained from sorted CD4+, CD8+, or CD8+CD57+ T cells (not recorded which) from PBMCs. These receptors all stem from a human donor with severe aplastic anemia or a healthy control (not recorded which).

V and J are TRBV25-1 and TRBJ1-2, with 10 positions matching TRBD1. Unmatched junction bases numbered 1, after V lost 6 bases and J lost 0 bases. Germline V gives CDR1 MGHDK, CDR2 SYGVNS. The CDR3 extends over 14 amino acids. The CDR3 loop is CASRGQGSNYGYTF. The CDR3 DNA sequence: TGTGCCAGCAGGGGACAGGGGTCTAACTATGGCTACACCTTC.

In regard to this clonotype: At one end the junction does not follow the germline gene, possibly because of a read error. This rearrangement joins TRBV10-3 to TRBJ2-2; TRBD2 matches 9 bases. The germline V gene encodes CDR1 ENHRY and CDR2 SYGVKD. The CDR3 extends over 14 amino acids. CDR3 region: CSIRRGGDTGELFF. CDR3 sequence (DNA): TGTTCCATCAGGCGGGGGGGGGACACCGGGGAGCTGTTTTTT.

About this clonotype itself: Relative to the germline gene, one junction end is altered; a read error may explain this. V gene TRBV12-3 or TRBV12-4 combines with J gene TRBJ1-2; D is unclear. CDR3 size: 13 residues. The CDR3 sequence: CASSTWTNYGYIF. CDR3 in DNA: TGTGCCAGCAGCACCTGGACTAACTATGGCTACATCTTC.

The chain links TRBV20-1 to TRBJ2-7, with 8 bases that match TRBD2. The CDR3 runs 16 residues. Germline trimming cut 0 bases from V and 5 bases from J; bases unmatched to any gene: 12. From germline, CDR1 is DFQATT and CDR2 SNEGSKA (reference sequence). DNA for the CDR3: TGCAGTGCTAGAGATACAGCGGGGGCCCTCTGGAACGAGCAGTACTTC. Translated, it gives CSARDTAGALWNEQYF.

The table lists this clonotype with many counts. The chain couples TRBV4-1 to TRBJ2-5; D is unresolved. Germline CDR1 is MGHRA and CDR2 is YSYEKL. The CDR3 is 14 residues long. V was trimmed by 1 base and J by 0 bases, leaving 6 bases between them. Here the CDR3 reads CASSQAQYQETQYF. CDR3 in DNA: TGCGCCAGCAGCCAAGCGCAGTACCAAGAGACCCAGTACTTC.

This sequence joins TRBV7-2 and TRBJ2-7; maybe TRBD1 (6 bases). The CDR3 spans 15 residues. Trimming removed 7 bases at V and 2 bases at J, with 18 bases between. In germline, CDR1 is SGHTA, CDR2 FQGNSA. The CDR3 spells CASTIPTGFTYEQYF. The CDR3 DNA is TGTGCCAGCACCATACCAACAGGGTTCACCTACGAGCAGTACTTC.

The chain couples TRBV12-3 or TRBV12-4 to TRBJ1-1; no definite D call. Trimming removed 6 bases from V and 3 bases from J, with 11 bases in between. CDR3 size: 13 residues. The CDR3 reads CASSPDAYTEAFF. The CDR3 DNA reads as TGTGCCAGCAGCCCTGACGCGTACACTGAAGCTTTCTTT.

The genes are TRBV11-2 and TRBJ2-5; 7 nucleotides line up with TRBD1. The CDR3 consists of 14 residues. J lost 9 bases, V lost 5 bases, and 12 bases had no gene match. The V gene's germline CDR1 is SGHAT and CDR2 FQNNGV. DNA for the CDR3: TGTGCCAGCAGCCGACAGGGTACAAGAGTGGCCCAGTACTTC. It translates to CASSRQGTRVAQYF. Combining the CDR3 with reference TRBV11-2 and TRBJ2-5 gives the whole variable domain EAGVAQSPRYKIIEKRQSVAFWCNPISGHATLYWYQQILGQGPKLLIQFQNNGVVDDSQLPKDRFSAERLKGVDSTLKIQPAKLEDSAVYLCASSRQGTRVAQYFGPGTRLLVL.

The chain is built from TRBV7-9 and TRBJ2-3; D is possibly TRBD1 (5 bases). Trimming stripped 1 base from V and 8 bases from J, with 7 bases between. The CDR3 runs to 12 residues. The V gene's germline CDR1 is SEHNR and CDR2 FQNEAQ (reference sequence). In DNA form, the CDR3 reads TGTGCCAGCAGCTTAGACCAGGGTACGCAGTATTTT. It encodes CASSLDQGTQYF.

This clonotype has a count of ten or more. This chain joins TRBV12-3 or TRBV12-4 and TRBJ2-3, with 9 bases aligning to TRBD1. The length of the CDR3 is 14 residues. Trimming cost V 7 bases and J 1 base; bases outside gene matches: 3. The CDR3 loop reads CASIQGAGTDTQYF. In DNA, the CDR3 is TGTGCCAGCATACAGGGGGCGGGCACAGATACGCAGTATTTT.

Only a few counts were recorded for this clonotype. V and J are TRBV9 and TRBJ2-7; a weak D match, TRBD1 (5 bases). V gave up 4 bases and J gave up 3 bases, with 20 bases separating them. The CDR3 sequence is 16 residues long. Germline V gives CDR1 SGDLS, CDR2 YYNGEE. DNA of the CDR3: TGTGCCAGCAGCCTACAAGAGTGGGGCGGTTTCTACGAGCAGTACTTC. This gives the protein CASSLQEWGGFYEQYF.

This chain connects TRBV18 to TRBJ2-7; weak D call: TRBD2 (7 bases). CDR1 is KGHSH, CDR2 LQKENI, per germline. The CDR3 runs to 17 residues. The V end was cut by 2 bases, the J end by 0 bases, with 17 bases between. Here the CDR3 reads CASSPDIGGASSYEQYF. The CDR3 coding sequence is TGTGCCAGCTCACCAGATATAGGGGGGGCGAGCTCCTACGAGCAGTACTTC.

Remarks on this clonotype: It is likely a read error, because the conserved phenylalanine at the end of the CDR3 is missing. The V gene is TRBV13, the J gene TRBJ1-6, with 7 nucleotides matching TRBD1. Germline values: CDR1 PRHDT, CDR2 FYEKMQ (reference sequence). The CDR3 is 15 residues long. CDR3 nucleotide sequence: TGTGCCGGCAGCGCCGGACAGGAGAAGGGATCACCCCTCCACCTT. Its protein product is CAGSAGQEKGSPLHL.

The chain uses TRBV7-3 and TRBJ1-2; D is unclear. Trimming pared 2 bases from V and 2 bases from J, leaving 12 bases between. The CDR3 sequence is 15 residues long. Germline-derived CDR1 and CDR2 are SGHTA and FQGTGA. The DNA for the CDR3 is TGTGCCAGCAGCTTAGTAGGGCAGCCCAACTATGGCTACACCTTC. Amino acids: CASSLVGQPNYGYTF.

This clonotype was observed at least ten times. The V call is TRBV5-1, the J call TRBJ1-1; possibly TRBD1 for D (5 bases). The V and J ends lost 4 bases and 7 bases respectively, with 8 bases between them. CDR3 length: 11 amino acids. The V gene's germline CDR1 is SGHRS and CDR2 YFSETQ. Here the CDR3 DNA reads TGCGCCAGCAGCGAAGGGGTTGAAGCTTTCTTT. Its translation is CASSEGVEAFF.

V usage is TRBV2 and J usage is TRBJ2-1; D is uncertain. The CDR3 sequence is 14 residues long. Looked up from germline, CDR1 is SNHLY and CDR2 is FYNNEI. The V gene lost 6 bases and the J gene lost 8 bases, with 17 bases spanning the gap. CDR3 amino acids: CASSFRVLMDEQFF. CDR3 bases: TGTGCCAGCAGCTTTAGGGTTTTAATGGATGAGCAGTTCTTC.